A single sample gave rise to the 13 T cell receptor beta chains below, sequenced in a study of neoadjuvant anti-PD-1 for oral cavity cancer (dated by TCRdb to the early 2020s). According to the study, the label for this sample's time point signals: after neoadjuvant nivolumab, at surgical resection. Library preparation was by the immunoSEQ multiplex PCR assay. Held by TCRdb, this immuneACCESS table contains in-frame sequences only and omits some clones. Under half of the omission traces to an unresolved V gene where checked; the cause of the rest is unknown. Counted in this sample were over 11,000 clones; roughly 82% of them appeared once. The ten largest clones add up to roughly 2% of the sample. The sequenced sample was PBMCs, obtained after nivolumab (anti-PD-1) treatment. Receptors were obtained from a person between 35 and 79 years old with oral cavity squamous cell carcinoma.

The chain couples TRBV7-9 to TRBJ2-5; D is possibly TRBD1 (6 bases). V lost 4 bases to trimming and J lost 5 bases, with 17 bases between them. CDR1 SEHNR and CDR2 FQNEAQ come from the germline V gene (reference sequence). CDR3 length: 15 amino acids. CDR3 sequence reads: CASSSGDIRWETQYF. In DNA form, the CDR3 reads TGTGCCAGCAGCTCTGGGGACATTAGATGGGAGACCCAGTACTTC.

This chain joins TRBV11-3 and TRBJ1-3; D not resolved. In germline, CDR1 is SGHNT, CDR2 YENEEA. Trimming shortened V by 2 bases and J by 4 bases, and 6 bases separated the two germline ends. The CDR3 is 13 residues long. CDR3 in amino acids: CASSLIPGNTIYF. CDR3 nucleotide sequence: TGTGCCAGCAGCTTAATTCCCGGAAACACCATATATTTT.

The gene calls are TRBV30 and TRBJ1-5; TRBD1 matches 8 bases. V was pared by 3 bases and J by 5 bases, with 6 bases of the junction left unmatched. The CDR3 has 14 residues. The germline CDR1 and CDR2 sequences are GTSNPN and SVGIG (reference sequence). Written as DNA, the CDR3 is TGTGCCTGGAGACGGCAGGGGGCCCATCAGCCCCAGCATTTT. As protein: CAWRRQGAHQPQHF.

The rearrangement links TRBV30 to TRBJ1-2; D is uncertain. This CDR3 comprises 12 residues. The V end was cut by 2 bases, the J end by 1 base, with 5 bases between. CDR1 and CDR2 (germline): GTSNPN, SVGIG (reference sequence). The CDR3 reads CAWSLHNYGYTF. In DNA form, the CDR3 reads TGTGCCTGGAGTCTACATAACTATGGCTACACCTTC. Together with reference TRBV30 and TRBJ1-2, the CDR3 gives the full variable domain: SQTIHQWPATLVQPVGSPLSLECTVEGTSNPNLYWYRQAAGRGLQLLFYSVGIGQISSEVPQNLSASRPQDRQFILSSKKLLLSDSGFYLCAWSLHNYGYTFGSGTRLTVV.

V gene TRBV5-1 combines with J gene TRBJ1-1; D gene unclear. Germline loops: CDR1 SGHRS, CDR2 YFSETQ. V lost 1 base, J lost 1 base, and 8 bases lay in between. The CDR3 length is 14 residues. In DNA form, the CDR3 reads TGCGCCAGCAGCTTGACAGCAGGGAACACTGAAGCTTTCTTT. The encoded protein is CASSLTAGNTEAFF.

The V and J genes are TRBV11-2 and TRBJ2-7; D not certain. From germline, CDR1 is SGHAT and CDR2 FQNNGV. V was trimmed by 1 base and J by 4 bases, leaving 5 bases between them. CDR3 size: 12 residues. CDR3 coding DNA: TGTGCCAGCAGCTTAGTTCAATACGAGCAGTACTTC. It specifies CASSLVQYEQYF.

This clone has a single count. The chain employs TRBV10-3 and TRBJ1-1; D is possibly TRBD1 (6 bases). This CDR3 comprises 14 residues. Germline values: CDR1 ENHRY, CDR2 SYGVKD. The V end lost 4 bases, the J end lost 4 bases, and 13 bases lay between the germline ends. CDR3 in amino acids: CAISGSGVGTEAFF. For the CDR3, the DNA is TGTGCCATCAGTGGGTCAGGGGTGGGCACTGAAGCTTTCTTT.

The rearrangement uses TRBV27 and TRBJ1-5, with no clear D. Trimming removed 0 bases from V and 2 bases from J, with 2 bases in between. The CDR3 extends over 13 amino acids. Germline CDR1 reads MNHEY; CDR2 reads SMNVEV (reference sequence). The CDR3 DNA is TGTGCCAGCAGTTTATCCCGCAATCAGCCCCAGCATTTT. It specifies CASSLSRNQPQHF.

The V call is TRBV19, the J call TRBJ1-5; tentative D call: TRBD1 (6 bases). This CDR3 contains 13 residues. Germline CDR1 is LNHDA and CDR2 is SQIVND (reference sequence). V gave up 3 bases and J gave up 11 bases, with 14 bases separating them. The CDR3 loop is CASSMGAIAAQHF. CDR3 nucleotides: TGTGCCAGTAGTATGGGGGCCATTGCGGCCCAGCATTTT.

The V gene is TRBV7-2, the J gene TRBJ2-2; the D call may be TRBD1 or TRBD2 (5 bases each). Germline CDR1 is SGHTA and CDR2 is FQGNSA. The CDR3 has 14 residues. Trimming left V 6 bases short and J 6 bases short, with 14 bases between. Here the CDR3 DNA reads TGTGCCAGCAGGACGGGGACCGCCGCCGGGGAGCTGTTTTTT. This translates into CASRTGTAAGELFF.

DNA of the CDR3: TGTGCCAGTAGTATCACAGATACGCAGTATTTT. Encoded protein: CASSITDTQYF. This sequence joins TRBV19 and TRBJ2-3; D unresolved. In germline, CDR1 is LNHDA, CDR2 SQIVND (reference sequence). The CDR3 totals 11 residues. V shed 3 bases and J shed 2 bases, with 0 bases lying between them.

This CDR3 is CASSSYTGRGGWGYTF. The CDR3, as DNA: TGTGCCAGCAGTTCGTACACCGGGAGAGGGGGTTGGGGCTACACCTTC. The chain links TRBV27 to TRBJ1-2; possible D gene TRBD1, 6 bases. The CDR3 has 16 amino acids. Trimming shortened V by 4 bases and J by 8 bases, and 23 bases separated the two germline ends. Germline V gene lookup returns CDR1 MNHEY and CDR2 SMNVEV (reference sequence).

This clone was observed once. V gene TRBV28 combines with J gene TRBJ2-3, with D perhaps being TRBD1 or TRBD2 (7 bases each). The length of the CDR3 is 15 residues. Germline lookup yields CDR1 MDHEN and CDR2 SYDVKM. V was trimmed by 6 bases and J by 6 bases, leaving 19 bases between them. CDR3: CASSSTGRGSDTQYF. In DNA form, the CDR3 reads TGTGCCAGCAGCTCGACAGGGAGGGGCAGTGATACGCAGTATTTT.